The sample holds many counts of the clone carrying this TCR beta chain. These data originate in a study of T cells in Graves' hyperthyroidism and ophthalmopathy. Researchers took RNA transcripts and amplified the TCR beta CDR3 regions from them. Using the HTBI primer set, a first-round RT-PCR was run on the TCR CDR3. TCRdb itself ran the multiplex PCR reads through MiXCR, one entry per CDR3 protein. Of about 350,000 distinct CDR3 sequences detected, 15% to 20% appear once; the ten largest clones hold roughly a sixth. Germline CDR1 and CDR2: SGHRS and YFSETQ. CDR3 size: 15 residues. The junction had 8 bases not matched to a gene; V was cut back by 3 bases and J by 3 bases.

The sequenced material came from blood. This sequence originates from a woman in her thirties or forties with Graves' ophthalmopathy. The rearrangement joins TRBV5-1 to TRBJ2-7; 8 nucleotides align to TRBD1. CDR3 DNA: TGCGCCAGCAGCTGGTGGACAGGGCCAGACTACGAGCAGTACTTC. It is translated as CASSWWTGPDYEQYF.